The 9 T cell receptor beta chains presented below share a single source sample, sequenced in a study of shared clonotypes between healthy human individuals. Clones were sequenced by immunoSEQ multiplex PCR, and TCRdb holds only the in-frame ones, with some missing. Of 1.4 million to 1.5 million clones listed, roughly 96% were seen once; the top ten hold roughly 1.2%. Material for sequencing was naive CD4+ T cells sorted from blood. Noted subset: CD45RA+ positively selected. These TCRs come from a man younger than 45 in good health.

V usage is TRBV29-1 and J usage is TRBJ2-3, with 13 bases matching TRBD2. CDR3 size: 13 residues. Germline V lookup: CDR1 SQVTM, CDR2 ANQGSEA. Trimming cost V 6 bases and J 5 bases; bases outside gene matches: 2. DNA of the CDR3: TGCAGCGTCGGACTAGCGGGAGTAGATACGCAGTATTTT. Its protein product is CSVGLAGVDTQYF.

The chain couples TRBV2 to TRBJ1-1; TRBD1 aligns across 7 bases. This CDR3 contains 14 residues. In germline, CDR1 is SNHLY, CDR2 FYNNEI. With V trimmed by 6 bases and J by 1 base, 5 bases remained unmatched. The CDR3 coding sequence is TGTGCCAGCAGGGTGGGGACAGCGAACACTGAAGCTTTCTTT. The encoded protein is CASRVGTANTEAFF.

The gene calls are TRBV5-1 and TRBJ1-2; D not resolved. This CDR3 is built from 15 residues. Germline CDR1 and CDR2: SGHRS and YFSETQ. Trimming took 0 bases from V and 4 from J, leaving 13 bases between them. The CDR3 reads CASSLDPVLPYGYTF. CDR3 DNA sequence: TGCGCCAGCAGCTTGGATCCGGTTCTCCCCTATGGCTACACCTTC.

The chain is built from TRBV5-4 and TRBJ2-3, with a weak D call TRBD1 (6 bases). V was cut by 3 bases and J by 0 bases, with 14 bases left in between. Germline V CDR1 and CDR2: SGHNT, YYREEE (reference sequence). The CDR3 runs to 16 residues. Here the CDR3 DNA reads TGTGCCAGCAGCTCCGGACAGACCACTAGCACAGATACGCAGTATTTT. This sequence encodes CASSSGQTTSTDTQYF. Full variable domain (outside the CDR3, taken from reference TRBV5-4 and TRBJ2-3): ETGVTQSPTHLIKTRGQQVTLRCSSQSGHNTVSWYQQALGQGPQFIFQYYREEENGRGNFPPRFSGLQFPNYSSELNVNALELDDSALYLCASSSGQTTSTDTQYFGPGTRLTVL.

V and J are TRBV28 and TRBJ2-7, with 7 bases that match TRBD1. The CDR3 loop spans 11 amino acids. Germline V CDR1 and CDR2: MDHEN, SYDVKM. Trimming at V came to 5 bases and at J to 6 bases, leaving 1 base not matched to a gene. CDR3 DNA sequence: TGTGCCAGCAGTACAGGGGTCGAGCAGTACTTC. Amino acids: CASSTGVEQYF.

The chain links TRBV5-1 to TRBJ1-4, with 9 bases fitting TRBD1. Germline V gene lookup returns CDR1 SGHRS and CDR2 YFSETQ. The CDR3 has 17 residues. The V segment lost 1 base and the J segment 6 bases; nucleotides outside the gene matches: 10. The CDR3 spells CASSLMPGTGLDEKLFF. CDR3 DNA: TGCGCCAGCAGCTTGATGCCCGGGACAGGGTTGGATGAAAAACTGTTTTTT.

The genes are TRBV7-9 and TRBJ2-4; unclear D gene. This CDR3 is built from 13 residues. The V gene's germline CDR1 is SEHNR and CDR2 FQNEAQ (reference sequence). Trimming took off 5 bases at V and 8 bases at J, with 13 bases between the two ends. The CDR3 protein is CASSRKGPDIQYF. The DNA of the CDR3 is TGTGCCAGCAGCCGCAAGGGTCCGGACATTCAGTACTTC.

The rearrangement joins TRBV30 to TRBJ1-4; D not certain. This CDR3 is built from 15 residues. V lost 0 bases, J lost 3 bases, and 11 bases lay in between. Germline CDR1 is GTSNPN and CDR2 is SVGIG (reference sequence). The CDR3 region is CAWSVLARANEKLFF. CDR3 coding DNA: TGTGCCTGGAGTGTCCTGGCAAGGGCTAATGAAAAACTGTTTTTT.

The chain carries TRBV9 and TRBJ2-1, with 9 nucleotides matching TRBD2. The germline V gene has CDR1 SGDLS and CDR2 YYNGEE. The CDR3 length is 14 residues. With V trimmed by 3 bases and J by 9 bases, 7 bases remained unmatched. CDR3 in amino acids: CASSAGLAGGEQFF. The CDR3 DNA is TGTGCCAGCAGCGCGGGACTAGCTGGGGGTGAGCAGTTCTTC.